The source of this TCR beta chain is a study of blood T cell repertoires in COVID-19. Study-wide context: There were acute and convalescent COVID-19 samples, and they came from the United States, Italy and Spain.

Authors' data handling: Nucleated cell counts were estimated from reference gene primer amplification. Measured with immunoSEQ multiplex PCR; TCRdb has only the in-frame clones, and not every one. From that table come the V and J calls and clone size; the DNA was used to work out D and trimming. This sample carries about 110,000 clones, about 79% of them seen once, and the ten largest clones take 16%. The germline V gene has CDR1 SGHRS and CDR2 YFSETQ. The length of the CDR3 is 16 residues. V was trimmed by 0 bases and J by 4 bases, leaving 16 bases between them. Sequenced material: peripheral blood. The sequence was obtained from a woman of 80 years or more with active or convalescent COVID-19. V is TRBV5-1 and J is TRBJ2-5; a weak D match, TRBD2 (6 bases). The CDR3 spells CASSLVPLARGETQYF. CDR3 bases: TGCGCCAGCAGCTTGGTCCCTCTAGCGAGGGGAGAGACCCAGTACTTC.